The TCR beta chain under discussion was sequenced for a study of siplizumab effects on memory and regulatory T cells. General observations from the study: Neither a naive nor a memory phenotype was assignable to roughly 75-96% of proliferating CD4+ or CD8+ clones. Tracing alloreactive clones into unstimulated subsets worked for only a minor fraction of them. Naive T cells were seen as more diverse than memory cells and as major alloresponse contributors. A mean of approximately 70% of mappable alloreactive CD4+ clones were Treg-derived with siplizumab, compared with about 30% in controls.

A remark on this clone: The antigen is undetermined.

The ends were cut back, 5 bases at V and 3 bases at J, with 16 bases in the middle. This CDR3 spans 15 amino acids. CDR1 SGHTA and CDR2 FQGNSA come from the germline V gene. Only in-frame clones appear in the TCRdb table, and some are missing; sequencing was by immunoSEQ multiplex PCR. The top ten clones hold 0.15% of a sample with about 100,000 clones, approximately 91% of them seen once. The receptor's source is a human donor in good health. The source material was CD4+ T cells sorted from blood. The rearrangement uses TRBV7-2 and TRBJ2-5; either TRBD1 or TRBD2 may fit D (5 bases each). This CDR3 is CASSQVRGREETQYF. The CDR3 DNA is TGTGCCAGCAGCCAAGTTCGGGGCAGAGAAGAGACCCAGTACTTC.